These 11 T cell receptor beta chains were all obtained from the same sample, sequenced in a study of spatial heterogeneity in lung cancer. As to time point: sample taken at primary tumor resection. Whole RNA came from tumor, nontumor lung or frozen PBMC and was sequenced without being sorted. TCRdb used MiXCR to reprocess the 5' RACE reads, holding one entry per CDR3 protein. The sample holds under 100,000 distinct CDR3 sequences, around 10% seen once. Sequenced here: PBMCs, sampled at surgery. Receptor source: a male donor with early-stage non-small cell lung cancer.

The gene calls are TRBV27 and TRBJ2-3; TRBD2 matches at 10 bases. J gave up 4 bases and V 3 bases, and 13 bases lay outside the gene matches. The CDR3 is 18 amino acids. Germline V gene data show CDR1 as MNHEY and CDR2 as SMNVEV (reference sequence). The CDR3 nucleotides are TGTGCCAGCAGTTTCAGCGGGGGGGCCTTCTTGGGGCCAGATACGCAGTATTTT. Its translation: CASSFSGGAFLGPDTQYF.

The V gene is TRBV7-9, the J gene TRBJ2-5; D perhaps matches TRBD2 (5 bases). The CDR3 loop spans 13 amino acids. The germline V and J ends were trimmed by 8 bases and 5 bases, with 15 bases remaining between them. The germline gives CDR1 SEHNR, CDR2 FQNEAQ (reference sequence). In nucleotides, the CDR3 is TGTGCCAGCCGAAGAGGGTTGTCGGAGACCCAGTACTTC. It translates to CASRRGLSETQYF.

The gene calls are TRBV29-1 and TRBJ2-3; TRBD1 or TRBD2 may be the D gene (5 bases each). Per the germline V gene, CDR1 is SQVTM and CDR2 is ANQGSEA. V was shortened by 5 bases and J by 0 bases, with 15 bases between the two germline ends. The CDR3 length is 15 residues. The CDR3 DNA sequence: TGCAGCGTTAGTGGGACGGCCGATAGCACAGATACGCAGTATTTT. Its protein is CSVSGTADSTDTQYF.

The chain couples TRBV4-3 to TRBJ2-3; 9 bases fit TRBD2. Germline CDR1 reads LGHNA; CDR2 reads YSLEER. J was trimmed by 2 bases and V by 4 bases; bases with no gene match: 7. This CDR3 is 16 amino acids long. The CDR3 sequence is CASSREAGGPTDTQYF. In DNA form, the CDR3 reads TGCGCCAGCAGCCGGGAGGCGGGGGGGCCCACAGATACGCAGTATTTT.

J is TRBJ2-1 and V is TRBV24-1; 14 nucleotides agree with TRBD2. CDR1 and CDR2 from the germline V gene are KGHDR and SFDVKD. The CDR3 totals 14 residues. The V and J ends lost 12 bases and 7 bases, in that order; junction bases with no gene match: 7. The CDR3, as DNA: TGTGCCTCCTCCGGGACTAGCGGGAGAAATGAGCAGTTCTTC. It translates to CASSGTSGRNEQFF.

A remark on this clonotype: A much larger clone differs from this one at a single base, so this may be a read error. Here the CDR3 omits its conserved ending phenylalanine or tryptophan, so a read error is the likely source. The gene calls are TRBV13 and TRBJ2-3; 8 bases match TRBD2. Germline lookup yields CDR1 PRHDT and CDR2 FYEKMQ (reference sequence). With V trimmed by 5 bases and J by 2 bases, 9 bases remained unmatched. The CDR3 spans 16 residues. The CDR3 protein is CASSAGGLAVTDTQYL. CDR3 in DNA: TGTGCCAGCAGCGCCGGAGGACTAGCCGTCACAGATACGCAGTATTTA.

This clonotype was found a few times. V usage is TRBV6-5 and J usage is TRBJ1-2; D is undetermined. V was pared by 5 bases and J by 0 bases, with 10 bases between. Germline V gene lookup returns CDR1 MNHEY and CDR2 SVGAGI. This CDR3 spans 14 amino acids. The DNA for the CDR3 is TGTGCCAGCAGTCCGTTGGGCGCTAACTATGGCTACACCTTC. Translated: CASSPLGANYGYTF.

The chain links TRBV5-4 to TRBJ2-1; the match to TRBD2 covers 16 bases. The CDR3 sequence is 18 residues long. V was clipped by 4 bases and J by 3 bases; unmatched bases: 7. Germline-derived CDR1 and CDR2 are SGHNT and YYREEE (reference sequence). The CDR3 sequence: CASSAGTSGRGIYNEQFF. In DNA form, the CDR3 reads TGTGCCAGCAGCGCCGGGACTAGCGGGAGGGGTATCTACAATGAGCAGTTCTTC.

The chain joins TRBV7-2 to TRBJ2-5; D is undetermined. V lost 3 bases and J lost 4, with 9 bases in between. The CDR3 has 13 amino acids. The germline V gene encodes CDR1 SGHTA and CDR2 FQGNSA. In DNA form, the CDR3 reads TGTGCCAGCAGCTTTAGGTTCGGAGAGACCCAGTACTTC. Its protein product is CASSFRFGETQYF. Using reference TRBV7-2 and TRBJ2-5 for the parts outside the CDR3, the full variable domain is GAGVSQSPSNKVTEKGKDVELRCDPISGHTALYWYRQSLGQGLEFLIYFQGNSAPDKSGLPSDRFSAERTGGSVSTLTIQRTQQEDSAVYLCASSFRFGETQYFGPGTRLLVL.

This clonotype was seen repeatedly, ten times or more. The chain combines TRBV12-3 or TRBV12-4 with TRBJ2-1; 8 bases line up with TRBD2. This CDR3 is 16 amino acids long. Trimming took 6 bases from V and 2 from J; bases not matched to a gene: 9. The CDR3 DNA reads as TGTGCCAGCAGATTCCGCACTAGCGGCACCTACAATGAGCAGTTCTTC. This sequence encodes CASRFRTSGTYNEQFF.

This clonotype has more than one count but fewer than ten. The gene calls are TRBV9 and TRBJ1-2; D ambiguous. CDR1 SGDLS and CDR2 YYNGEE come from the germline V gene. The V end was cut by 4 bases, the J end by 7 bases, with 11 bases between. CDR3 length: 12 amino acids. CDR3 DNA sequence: TGTGCCAGCAGCCCCGGCCCGGGTGGCTACACCTTC. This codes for CASSPGPGGYTF.